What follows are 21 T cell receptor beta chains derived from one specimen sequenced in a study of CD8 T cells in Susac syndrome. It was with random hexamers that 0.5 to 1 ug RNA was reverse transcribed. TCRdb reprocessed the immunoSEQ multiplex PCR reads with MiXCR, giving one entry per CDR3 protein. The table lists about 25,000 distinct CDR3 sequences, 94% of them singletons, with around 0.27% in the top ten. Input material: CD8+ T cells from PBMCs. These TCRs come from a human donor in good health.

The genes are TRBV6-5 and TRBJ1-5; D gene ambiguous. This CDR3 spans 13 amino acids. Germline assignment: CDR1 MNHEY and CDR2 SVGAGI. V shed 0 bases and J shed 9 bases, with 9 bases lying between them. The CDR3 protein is CASSYSYQSPQHF. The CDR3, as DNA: TGTGCCAGCAGTTACTCGTACCAGTCGCCCCAGCATTTT.

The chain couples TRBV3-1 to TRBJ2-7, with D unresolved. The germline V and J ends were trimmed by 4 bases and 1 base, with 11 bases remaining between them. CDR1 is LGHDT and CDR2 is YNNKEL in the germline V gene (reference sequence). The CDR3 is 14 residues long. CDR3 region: CASSPDWKSYEQYF. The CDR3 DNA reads TGTGCCAGCAGCCCCGACTGGAAATCCTACGAGCAGTACTTC.

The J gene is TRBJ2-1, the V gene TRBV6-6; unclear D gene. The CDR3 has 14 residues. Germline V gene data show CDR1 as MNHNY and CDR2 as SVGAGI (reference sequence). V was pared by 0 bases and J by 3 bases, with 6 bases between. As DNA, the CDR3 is TGTGCCAGCAGTTACTCGGGTCTCTACAATGAGCAGTTCTTC. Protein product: CASSYSGLYNEQFF.

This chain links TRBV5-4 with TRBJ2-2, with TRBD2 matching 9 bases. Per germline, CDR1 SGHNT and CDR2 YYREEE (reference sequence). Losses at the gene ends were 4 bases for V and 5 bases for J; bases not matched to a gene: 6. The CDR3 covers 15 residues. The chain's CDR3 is CASSRLAGRTGELFF. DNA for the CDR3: TGTGCCAGCAGCCGTCTAGCGGGGCGTACCGGGGAGCTGTTTTTT.

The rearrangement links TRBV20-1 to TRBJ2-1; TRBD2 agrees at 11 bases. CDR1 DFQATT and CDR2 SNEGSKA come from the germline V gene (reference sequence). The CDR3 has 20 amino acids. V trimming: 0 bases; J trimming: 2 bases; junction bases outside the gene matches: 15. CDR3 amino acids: CSARDAVEASGGPAYNEQFF. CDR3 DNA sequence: TGCAGTGCTAGAGATGCGGTGGAGGCTAGCGGGGGGCCTGCCTACAATGAGCAGTTCTTC.

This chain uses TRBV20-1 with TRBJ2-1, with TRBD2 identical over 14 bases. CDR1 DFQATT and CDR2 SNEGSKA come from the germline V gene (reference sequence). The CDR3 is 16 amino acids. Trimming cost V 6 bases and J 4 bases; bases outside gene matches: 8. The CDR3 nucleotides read TGCAGTGCCGAAGAGGGACTAGCGGGGGTGTACAATGAGCAGTTCTTC. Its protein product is CSAEEGLAGVYNEQFF.

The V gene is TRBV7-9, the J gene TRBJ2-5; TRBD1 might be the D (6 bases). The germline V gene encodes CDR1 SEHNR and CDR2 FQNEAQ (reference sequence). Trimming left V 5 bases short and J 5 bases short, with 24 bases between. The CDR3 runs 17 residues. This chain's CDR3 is CASSPRGAGATLETQYF. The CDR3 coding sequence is TGTGCCAGCAGCCCCCGGGGTGCAGGGGCTACCCTGGAGACCCAGTACTTC.

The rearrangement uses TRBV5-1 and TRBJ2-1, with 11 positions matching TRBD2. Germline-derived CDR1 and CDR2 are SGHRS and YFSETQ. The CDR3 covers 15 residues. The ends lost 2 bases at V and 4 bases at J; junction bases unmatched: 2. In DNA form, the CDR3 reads TGCGCCAGCAGCTTACTAGCGGGGGAATACAATGAGCAGTTCTTC. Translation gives CASSLLAGEYNEQFF. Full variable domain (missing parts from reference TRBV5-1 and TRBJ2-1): KAGVTQTPRYLIKTRGQQVTLSCSPISGHRSVSWYQQTPGQGLQFLFEYFSETQRNKGNFPGRFSGRQFSNSRSEMNVSTLELGDSALYLCASSLLAGEYNEQFFGPGTRLTVL.

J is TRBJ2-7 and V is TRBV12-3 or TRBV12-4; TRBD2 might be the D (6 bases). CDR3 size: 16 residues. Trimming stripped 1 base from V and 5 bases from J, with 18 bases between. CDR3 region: CASSLGGIPGEDEQYF. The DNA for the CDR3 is TGTGCCAGCAGTTTAGGGGGAATCCCCGGGGAGGACGAGCAGTACTTC.

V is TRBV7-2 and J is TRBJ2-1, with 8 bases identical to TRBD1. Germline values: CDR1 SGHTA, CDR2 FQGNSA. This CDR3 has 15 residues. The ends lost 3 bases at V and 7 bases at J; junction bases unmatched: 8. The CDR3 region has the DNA TGTGCCAGCAGCTTCTTGGGACAGGCACGGAATGAGCAGTTCTTC. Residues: CASSFLGQARNEQFF.

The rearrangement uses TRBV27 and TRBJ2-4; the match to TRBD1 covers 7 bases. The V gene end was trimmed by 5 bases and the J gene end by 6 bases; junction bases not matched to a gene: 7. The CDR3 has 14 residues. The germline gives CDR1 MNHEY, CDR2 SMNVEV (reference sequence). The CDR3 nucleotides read TGTGCCAGCAGTGTCGCCAGACAGGGAAACATTCAGTACTTC. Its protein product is CASSVARQGNIQYF.

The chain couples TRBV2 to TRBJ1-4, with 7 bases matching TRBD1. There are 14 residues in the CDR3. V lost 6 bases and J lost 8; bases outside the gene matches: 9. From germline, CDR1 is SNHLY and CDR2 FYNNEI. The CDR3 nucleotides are TGTGCCAGCAGCCCCGGGACAGTAAACGAAAAACTGTTTTTT. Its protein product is CASSPGTVNEKLFF.

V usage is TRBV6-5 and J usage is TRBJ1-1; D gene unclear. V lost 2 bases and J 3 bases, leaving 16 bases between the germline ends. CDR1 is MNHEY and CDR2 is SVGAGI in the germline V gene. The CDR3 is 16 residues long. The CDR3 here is CASSYGRVRIYTEAFF. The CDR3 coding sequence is TGTGCCAGCAGTTACGGGAGGGTAAGGATTTACACTGAAGCTTTCTTT.

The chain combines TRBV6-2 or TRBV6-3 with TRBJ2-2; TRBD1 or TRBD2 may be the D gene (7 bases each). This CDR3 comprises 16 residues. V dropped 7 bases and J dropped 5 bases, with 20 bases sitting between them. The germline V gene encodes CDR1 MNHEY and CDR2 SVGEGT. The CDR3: CASTPPGGALTGELFF. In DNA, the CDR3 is TGTGCCAGCACTCCCCCAGGGGGGGCCTTAACCGGGGAGCTGTTTTTT.

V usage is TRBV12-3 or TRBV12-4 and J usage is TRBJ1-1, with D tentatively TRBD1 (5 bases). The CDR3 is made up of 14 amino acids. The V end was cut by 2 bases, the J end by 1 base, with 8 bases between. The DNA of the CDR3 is TGTGCCAGCAGTTTAACCCAGGGGAACACTGAAGCTTTCTTT. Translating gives CASSLTQGNTEAFF.

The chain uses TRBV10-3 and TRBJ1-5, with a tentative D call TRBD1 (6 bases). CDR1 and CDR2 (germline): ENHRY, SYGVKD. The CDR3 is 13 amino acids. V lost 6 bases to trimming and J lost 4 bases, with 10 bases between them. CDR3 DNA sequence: TGTGCCATCAGCCTCGGACAGAATCAGCCCCAGCATTTT. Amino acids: CAISLGQNQPQHF.

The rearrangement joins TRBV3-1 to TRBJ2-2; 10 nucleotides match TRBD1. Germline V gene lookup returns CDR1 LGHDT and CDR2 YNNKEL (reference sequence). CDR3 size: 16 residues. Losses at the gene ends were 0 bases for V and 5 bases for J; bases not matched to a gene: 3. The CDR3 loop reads CASSQEGQGMTGELFF. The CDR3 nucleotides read TGTGCCAGCAGCCAAGAGGGACAGGGGATGACCGGGGAGCTGTTTTTT.

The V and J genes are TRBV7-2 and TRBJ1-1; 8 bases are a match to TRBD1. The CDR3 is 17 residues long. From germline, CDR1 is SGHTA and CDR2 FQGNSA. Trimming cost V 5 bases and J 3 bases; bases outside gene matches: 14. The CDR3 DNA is TGTGCCAGCAGCCGGATGCAGGGGGCTCCGATGGACACTGAAGCTTTCTTT. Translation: CASSRMQGAPMDTEAFF.

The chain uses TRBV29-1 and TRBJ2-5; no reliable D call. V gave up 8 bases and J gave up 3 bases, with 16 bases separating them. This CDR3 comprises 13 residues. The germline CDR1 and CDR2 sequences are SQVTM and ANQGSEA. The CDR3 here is CSSLRLIEETQYF. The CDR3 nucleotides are TGCAGCTCCCTAAGACTGATTGAAGAGACCCAGTACTTC.

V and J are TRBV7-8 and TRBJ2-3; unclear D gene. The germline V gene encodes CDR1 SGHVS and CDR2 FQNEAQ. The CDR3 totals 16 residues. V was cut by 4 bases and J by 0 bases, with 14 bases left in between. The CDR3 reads CASSSLLLTSTDTQYF. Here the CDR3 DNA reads TGTGCCAGCAGCTCACTTCTACTAACTAGCACAGATACGCAGTATTTT.

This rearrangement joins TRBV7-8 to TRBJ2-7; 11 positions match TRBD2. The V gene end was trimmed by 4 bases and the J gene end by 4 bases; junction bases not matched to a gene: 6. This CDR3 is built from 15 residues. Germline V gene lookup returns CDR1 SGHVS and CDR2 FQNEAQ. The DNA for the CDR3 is TGTGCCAGCAGCTATTCTAGCGGGGGGCTTTACGAGCAGTACTTC. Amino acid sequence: CASSYSSGGLYEQYF.